This is a list of T cell receptor beta chains from one sample in a study of patients and donors after allogeneic stem cell transplantation. TCRdb redid the calling of the RT-PCR reads with MiXCR, one entry per CDR3 protein. The sample contains about a million distinct CDR3 sequences, roughly 17% of which appear only once. Specimen: blood, either unsorted or a sorted T cell fraction (not recorded which). The receptors here all came from a human donor who was either an allogeneic HSCT recipient or a stem cell or donor lymphocyte infusion donor (not recorded which). It is not recorded whose cells these are; they may come from a transplant donor. Each CDR3 is given with its conserved first and last residue. A D gene is named only where the DNA matches it firmly. Where a row states a size, it is once, few, many or the class of an expanded clone; other rows omit it.

cdr3_aa cdr3_nt v_call clone_size j_call d_call
CASSLRLARTGELFF TGTGCCAGCAGTTTACGACTAGCGAGGACCGGGGAGCTGTTTTTT TRBV27 . TRBJ2-2 TRBD2
CASSQDLSGEYNEQFF TGCGCCAGCAGCCAAGATCTTAGCGGCGAGTACAATGAGCAGTTCTTC TRBV4-3 few TRBJ2-1 .
CASSFPSGTYNEQFF TGCGCCAGCAGCTTTCCCAGCGGGACCTACAATGAGCAGTTCTTC TRBV5-1 many TRBJ2-1 TRBD2
CASSQGRDSGTQYF TGTGCCAGCAGTCAGGGGCGGGATTCCGGGACCCAGTACTTC TRBV4-2 . TRBJ2-5 .
CSVEDQGSGGNANTGELFF TGCAGCGTTGAAGATCAGGGTAGCGGGGGGAACGCGAACACCGGGGAGCTGTTTTTT TRBV29-1 few TRBJ2-2 TRBD2
CASSLSWF TGTGCCAGCAGCCTGTCCTGGTTC TRBV5-8 . TRBJ2-1 .
CSVHPRLVTNEQFF TGCAGCGTCCATCCGAGACTTGTAACTAATGAGCAGTTCTTC TRBV29-1 few TRBJ2-1 .
CARMTENTEAFF TGTGCCCGAATGACAGAGAACACTGAAGCTTTCTTT TRBV30 . TRBJ1-1 .
CASSPLAGVDNEQFF TGTGCCAGCAGCCCTCTAGCGGGAGTTGACAATGAGCAGTTCTTC TRBV11-2 . TRBJ2-1 TRBD2
CASSPLGPAYGYTF TGTGCCAGCAGTCCACTCGGGCCAGCTTATGGCTACACCTTC TRBV6-2/TRBV6-3 . TRBJ1-2 .
CASSPLGYNEQFF TGTGCCAGCAGCCCCTTGGGGTACAATGAGCAGTTCTTC TRBV14 few TRBJ2-1 .
CASSQGTGGGGGYTF TGCGCCAGCAGCCAGGGGACAGGGGGCGGTGGAGGCTACACCTTC TRBV4-3 few TRBJ1-2 TRBD1
CASSRETGSVYGYTF TGCGCCAGCAGCAGGGAAACAGGGTCAGTCTATGGCTACACCTTC TRBV5-1 few TRBJ1-2 .
CSAARLGGYTF TGCAGTGCTGCCCGACTCGGAGGCTACACCTTC TRBV20-1 few TRBJ1-2 .
CASRVTGGLYTEAFF TGTGCCAGCAGGGTAACAGGGGGCCTGTACACTGAAGCTTTCTTT TRBV25-1 . TRBJ1-1 TRBD1
CSANDIRLAGGGEQYF TGCAGTGCCAATGATATAAGACTAGCGGGAGGAGGCGAGCAGTACTTC TRBV20-1 . TRBJ2-7 TRBD2
CASSQLSGGARVEQFF TGCGCCAGCAGCCAACTTAGCGGGGGGGCCCGCGTTGAGCAGTTCTTC TRBV4-3 few TRBJ2-1 TRBD2
CASSLEQETQYF TGCGCCAGCAGCTTGGAACAAGAGACCCAGTACTTC TRBV5-1 many TRBJ2-5 .
CASSLRRGHTEAFF TGCGCCAGCAGCTTGCGCAGGGGGCACACTGAAGCTTTCTTT TRBV5-1 many TRBJ1-1 TRBD1
CASSLGRVAKNIQYF TGTGCCAGCAGCTTGGGACGGGTAGCCAAAAACATTCAGTACTTC TRBV5-4 . TRBJ2-4 .
CASSPRVIYEQYF TGTGCCAGCAGCCCCAGGGTAATCTACGAGCAGTACTTC TRBV7-8 . TRBJ2-7 .
CSARETPDSYTEAFF TGCAGTGCTAGAGAAACCCCGGACAGTTACACTGAAGCTTTCTTT TRBV20-1 . TRBJ1-1 .
CASSLGTSGRAREQFF TGCGCCAGCAGCTTGGGGACTAGCGGGAGGGCGCGAGAGCAGTTCTTC TRBV5-1 . TRBJ2-1 TRBD2
CASSGFVAGVRADTQYF TGTGCCAGCAGTGGGTTTGTAGCGGGAGTACGGGCAGATACGCAGTATTTT TRBV6-1 . TRBJ2-3 TRBD2
CASSLGTSGRLNEQFF TGCGCCAGCAGCTTGGGGACTAGCGGGAGGTTGAATGAGCAGTTCTTC TRBV5-1 . TRBJ2-1 TRBD2
CASSLATKGGDRGLSAGANVLTF TGCGCCAGCAGCTTGGCCACAAAAGGAGGGGACAGGGGTTTAAGCGCTGGGGCCAACGTCCTGACTTTC TRBV5-1 . TRBJ2-6 TRBD1